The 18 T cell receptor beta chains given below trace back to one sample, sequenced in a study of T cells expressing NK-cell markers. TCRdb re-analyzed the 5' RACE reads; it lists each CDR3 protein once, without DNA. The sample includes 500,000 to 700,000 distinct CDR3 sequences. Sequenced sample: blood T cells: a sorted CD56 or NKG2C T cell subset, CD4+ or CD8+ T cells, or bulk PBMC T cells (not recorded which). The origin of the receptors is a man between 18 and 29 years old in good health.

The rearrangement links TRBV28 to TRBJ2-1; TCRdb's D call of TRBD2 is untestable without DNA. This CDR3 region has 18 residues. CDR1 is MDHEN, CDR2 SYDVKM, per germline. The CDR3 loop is CASSQFRFGTSGYNEQFF.

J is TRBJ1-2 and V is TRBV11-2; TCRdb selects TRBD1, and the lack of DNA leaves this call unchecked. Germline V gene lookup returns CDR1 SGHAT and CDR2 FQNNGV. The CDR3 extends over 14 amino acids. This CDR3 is CASSPLGRDSLYTF.

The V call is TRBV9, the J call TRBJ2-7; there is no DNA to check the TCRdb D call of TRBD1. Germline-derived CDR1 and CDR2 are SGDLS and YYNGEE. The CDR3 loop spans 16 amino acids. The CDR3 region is CASSVGPGRQTYEQYF. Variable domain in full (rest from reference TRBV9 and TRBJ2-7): DSGVTQTPKHLITATGQRVTLRCSPRSGDLSVYWYQQSLDQGLQFLIQYYNGEERAKGNILERFSAQQFPDLHSELNLSSLELGDSALYFCASSVGPGRQTYEQYFGPGTRLTVT.

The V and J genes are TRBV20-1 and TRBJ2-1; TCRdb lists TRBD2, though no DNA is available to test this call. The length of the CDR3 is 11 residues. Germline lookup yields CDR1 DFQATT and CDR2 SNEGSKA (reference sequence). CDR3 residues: CSASDYPVQFF.

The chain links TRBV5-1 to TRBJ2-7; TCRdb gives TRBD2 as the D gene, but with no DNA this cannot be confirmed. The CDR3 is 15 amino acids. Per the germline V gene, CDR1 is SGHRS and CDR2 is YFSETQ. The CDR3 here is CASSPPQGTRSEQYF.

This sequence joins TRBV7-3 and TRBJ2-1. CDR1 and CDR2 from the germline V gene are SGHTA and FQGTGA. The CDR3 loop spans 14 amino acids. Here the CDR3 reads CASSSYAGQYEQFF. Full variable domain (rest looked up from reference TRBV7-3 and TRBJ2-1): GAGVSQTPSNKVTEKGKYVELRCDPISGHTALYWYRQSLGQGPEFLIYFQGTGAADDSGLPNDRFFAVRPEGSVSTLKIQRTERGDSAVYLCASSSYAGQYEQFFGPGTRLTVL.

CDR3 sequence reads: CASSPPTEGNTEAFF. V usage is TRBV6-5 and J usage is TRBJ1-1. The length of the CDR3 is 15 residues. Germline CDR1 MNHEY, CDR2 SVGAGI.

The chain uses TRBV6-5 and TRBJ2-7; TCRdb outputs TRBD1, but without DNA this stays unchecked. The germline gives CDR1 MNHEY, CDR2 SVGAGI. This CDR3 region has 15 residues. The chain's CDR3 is CASSYSSGLPGEQYF.

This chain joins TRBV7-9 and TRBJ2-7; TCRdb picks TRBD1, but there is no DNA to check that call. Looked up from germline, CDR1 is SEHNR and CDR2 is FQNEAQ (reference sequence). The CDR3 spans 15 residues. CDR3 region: CASAVQGAGGYEQYF. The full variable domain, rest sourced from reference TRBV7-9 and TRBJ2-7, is DTGVSQNPRHKITKRGQNVTFRCDPISEHNRLYWYRQTLGQGPEFLTYFQNEAQLEKSRLLSDRFSAERPKGSFSTLEIQRTEQGDSAMYLCASAVQGAGGYEQYFGPGTRLTVT.

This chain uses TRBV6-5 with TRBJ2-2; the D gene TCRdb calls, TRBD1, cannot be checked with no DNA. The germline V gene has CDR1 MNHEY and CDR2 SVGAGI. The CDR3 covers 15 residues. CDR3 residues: CASSYSVTGTGELFF.

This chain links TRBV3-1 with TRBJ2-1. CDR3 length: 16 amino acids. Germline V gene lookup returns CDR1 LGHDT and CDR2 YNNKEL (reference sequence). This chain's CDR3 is CASSQLRLSSYNEQFF.

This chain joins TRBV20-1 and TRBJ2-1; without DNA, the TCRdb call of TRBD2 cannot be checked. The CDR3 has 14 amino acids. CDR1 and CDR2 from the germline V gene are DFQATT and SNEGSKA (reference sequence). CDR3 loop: CSALLGGNYNEQFF.

The CDR3 sequence is CSASFQGLGYRNEQFF. This chain links TRBV29-1 with TRBJ2-1; without DNA, the TCRdb call of TRBD2 cannot be checked. The germline CDR1 and CDR2 sequences are SQVTM and ANQGSEA. This CDR3 has 16 residues.

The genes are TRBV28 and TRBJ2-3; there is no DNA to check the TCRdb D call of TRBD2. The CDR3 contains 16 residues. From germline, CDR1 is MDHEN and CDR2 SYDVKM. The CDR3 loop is CASKRAGGPNTDTQYF.

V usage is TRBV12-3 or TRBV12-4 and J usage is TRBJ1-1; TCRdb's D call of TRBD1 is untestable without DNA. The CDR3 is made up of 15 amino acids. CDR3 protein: CASSLAPPMNTEAFF.

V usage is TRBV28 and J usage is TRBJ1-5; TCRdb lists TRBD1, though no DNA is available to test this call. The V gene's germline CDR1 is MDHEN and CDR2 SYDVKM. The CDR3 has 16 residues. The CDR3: CASRPRDGLSNQPQHF.

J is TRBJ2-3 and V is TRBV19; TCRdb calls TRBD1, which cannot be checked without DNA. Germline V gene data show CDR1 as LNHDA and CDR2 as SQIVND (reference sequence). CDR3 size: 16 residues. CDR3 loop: CASSRKGGVGTDTQYF.

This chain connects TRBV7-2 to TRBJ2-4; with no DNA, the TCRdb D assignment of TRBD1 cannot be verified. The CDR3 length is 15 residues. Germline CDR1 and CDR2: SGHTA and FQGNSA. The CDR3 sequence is CASSSPLGTRNIQYF.